This TCR beta chain is drawn from a study of identical twins. This clonotype occurred many times. The CDR3 consists of 14 residues. Germline V gene sequence: CDR1 DFQATT, CDR2 SNEGSKA (reference sequence). Trimming left V 5 bases short and J 2 bases short, with 12 bases between. Carrying unique molecular identifiers, the cDNA also gained a universal primer site through template switching. One entry per CDR3 protein, called by TCRdb with MiXCR from the 5' RACE reads. Counted here are roughly 690,000 distinct CDR3 sequences, 21% occurring once; the ten biggest clones make up 4.3%. This sample also appeared in a second study, on T cells expressing NK-cell markers. From that second work: The authors derived TCR beta repertoires from sorted CD3+CD56+NKG2C+, CD3+CD56+NKG2C- and CD3+CD56-NKG2C+ T cells. Anti-gamma-delta TCR antibody use in several experiments restricted sorting to alpha-beta TCR T cells. It is unclear if expanded NKG2C-expressing clones target HCMV antigens.

The sample taken for sequencing was PBMCs. The origin of this receptor is a woman under 30 in good health. The V and J genes are TRBV20-1 and TRBJ2-2, with D possibly being TRBD2 (5 bases). CDR3: CSAGLQGNTGELFF. The CDR3 DNA reads TGCAGTGCTGGACTCCAAGGCAACACCGGGGAGCTGTTTTTT.